This entry features one TCR beta chain sequence. The antigen remains undetermined. PCR used 60 Vbeta primers and 13 Jbeta primers. TCRdb's copy holds only in-frame clones and misses some; the assay was immunoSEQ multiplex PCR. Here the sample spans about 140,000 clones, roughly four fifths being singletons. The CDR3 loop spans 14 amino acids. Deletions cut 2 bases from V and 4 bases from J, with 9 bases between. Germline V gene sequence: CDR1 ENHRY, CDR2 SYGVKD. The sample comes from a study of cytomegalovirus exposure and HLA in healthy donors. Overall study: Early release data held 75 million to 100 million unique TCRs from HLA-typed donors.

General study results and limits: Highly shared variants forming one cluster were likely a sequencing artifact.

The specimen sequenced was PBMCs. The clonotype comes from a woman aged 50 to 60 in good health and CMV-seropositive. The rearrangement links TRBV10-3 to TRBJ1-5; D is perhaps TRBD1 (5 bases). CDR3 region: CAISETGENQPQHF. CDR3 nucleotide sequence: TGTGCCATCAGTGAGACAGGCGAGAATCAGCCCCAGCATTTT.